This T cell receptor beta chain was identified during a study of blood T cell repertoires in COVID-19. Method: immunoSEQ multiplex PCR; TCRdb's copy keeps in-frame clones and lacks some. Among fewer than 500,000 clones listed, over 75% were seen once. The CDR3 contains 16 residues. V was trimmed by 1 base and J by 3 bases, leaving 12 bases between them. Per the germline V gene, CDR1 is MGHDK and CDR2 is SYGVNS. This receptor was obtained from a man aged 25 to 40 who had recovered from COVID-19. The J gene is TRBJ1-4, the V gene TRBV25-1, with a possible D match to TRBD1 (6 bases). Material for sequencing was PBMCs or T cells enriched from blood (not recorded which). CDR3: CASSELGAGSNEKLFF. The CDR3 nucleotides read TGTGCCAGCAGTGAATTGGGGGCAGGGTCTAATGAAAAACTGTTTTTT.